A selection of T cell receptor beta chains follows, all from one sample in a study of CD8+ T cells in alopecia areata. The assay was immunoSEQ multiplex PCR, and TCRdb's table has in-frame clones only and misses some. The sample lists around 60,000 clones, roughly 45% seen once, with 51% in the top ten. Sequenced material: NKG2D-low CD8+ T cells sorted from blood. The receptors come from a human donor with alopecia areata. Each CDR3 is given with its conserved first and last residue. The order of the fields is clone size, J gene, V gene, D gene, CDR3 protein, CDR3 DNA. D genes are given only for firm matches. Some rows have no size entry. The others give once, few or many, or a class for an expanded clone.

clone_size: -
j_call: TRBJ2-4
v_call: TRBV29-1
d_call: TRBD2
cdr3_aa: CSVDGRGENIQYF
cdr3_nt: TGCAGCGTTGACGGACGGGGGGAAAACATTCAGTACTTC

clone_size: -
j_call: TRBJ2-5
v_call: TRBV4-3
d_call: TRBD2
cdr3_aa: CASSSRLAGAEETQYF
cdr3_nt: TGCGCCAGCAGCTCCCGACTAGCGGGGGCGGAAGAGACCCAGTACTTC

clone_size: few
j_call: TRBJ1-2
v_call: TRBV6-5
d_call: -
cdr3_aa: CASSYSLDSPYGYTF
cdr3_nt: TGTGCCAGCAGTTACTCTTTGGACAGCCCCTATGGCTACACCTTC

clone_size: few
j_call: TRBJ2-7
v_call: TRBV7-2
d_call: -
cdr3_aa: CASTDTGRPGEQYF
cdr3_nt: TGTGCCAGCACCGACACGGGCAGACCGGGGGAGCAGTACTTC

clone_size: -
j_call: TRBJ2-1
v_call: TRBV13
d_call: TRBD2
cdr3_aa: CATRLAGVLNEQFF
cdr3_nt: TGTGCCACCCGACTAGCGGGAGTACTTAATGAGCAGTTCTTC

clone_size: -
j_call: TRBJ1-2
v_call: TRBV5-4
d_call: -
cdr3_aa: CASTRPGQFYGYTF
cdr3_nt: TGTGCCAGCACCCGACCCGGGCAGTTCTATGGCTACACCTTC

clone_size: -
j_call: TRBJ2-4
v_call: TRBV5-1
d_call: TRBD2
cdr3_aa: CASSFLGGRNIQYF
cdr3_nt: TGCGCCAGCAGTTTTCTCGGCGGGAGGAACATTCAGTACTTC

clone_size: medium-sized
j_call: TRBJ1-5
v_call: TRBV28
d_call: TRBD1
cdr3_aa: CASSIYRGSNQPQHF
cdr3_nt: TGTGCCAGCAGTATCTACAGGGGAAGCAATCAGCCCCAGCATTTT

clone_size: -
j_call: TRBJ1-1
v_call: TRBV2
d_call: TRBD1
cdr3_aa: CASRGQRTEAFF
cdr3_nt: TGTGCCAGCAGGGGACAGAGAACTGAAGCTTTCTTT

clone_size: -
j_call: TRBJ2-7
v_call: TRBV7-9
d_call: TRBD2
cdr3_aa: CASSGRTSGRISYEQYF
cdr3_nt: TGTGCCAGCAGCGGGAGGACTAGCGGGAGAATTTCCTACGAGCAGTACTTC

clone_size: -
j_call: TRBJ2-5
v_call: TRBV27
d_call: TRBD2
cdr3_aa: CASSLVGLAEETQYF
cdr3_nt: TGTGCCAGCAGTTTAGTTGGACTAGCGGAAGAGACCCAGTACTTC

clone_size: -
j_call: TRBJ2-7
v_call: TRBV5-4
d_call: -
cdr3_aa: CASSLRRELGYEQYF
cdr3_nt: TGTGCCAGCAGCTTGCGTCGGGAGTTAGGGTACGAGCAGTACTTC

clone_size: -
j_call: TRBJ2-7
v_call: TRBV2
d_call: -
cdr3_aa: CASKGAGYEQYF
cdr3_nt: TGTGCCAGCAAAGGTGCGGGCTACGAGCAGTACTTC

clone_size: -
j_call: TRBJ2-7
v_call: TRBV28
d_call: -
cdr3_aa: CASSPWNGPYEQYF
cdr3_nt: TGTGCCAGCAGCCCTTGGAACGGTCCCTACGAGCAGTACTTC

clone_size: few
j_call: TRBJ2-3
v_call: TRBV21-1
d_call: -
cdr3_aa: CASSKVRLKGDTQYF
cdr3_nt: TGTGCCAGCAGCAAAGTTCGTCTCAAGGGAGATACGCAGTATTTT

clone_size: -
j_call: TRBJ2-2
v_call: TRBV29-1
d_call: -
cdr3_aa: CSVETGNTGELFF
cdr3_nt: TGCAGCGTGGAGACAGGGAACACCGGGGAGCTGTTTTTT

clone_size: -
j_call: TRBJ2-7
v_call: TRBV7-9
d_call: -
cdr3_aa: CASTSLAGPTYEQYF
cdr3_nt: TGTGCCAGCACCTCCCTTGCGGGCCCTACCTACGAGCAGTACTTC

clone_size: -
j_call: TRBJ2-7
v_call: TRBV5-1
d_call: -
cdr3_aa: CASSLEVATYEQYF
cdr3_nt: TGCGCCAGCAGCTTGGAGGTGGCTACCTACGAGCAGTACTTC

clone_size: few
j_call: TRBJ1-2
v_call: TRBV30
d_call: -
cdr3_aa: CAWDEGISGGYTF
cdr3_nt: TGTGCCTGGGATGAGGGGATATCGGGAGGCTACACCTTC

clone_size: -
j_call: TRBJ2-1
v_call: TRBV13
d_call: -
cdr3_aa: CASSLGLGNEQFF
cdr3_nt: TGTGCCAGCAGCTTAGGCCTCGGCAATGAGCAGTTCTTC

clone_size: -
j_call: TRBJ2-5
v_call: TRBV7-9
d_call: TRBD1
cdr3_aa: CASSPRDRDQETQYF
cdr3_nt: TGTGCCAGCAGCCCGAGGGACAGAGATCAAGAGACCCAGTACTTC

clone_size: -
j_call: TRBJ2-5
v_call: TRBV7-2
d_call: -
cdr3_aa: CASSSPTQETQYF
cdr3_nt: TGTGCCAGCAGCTCCCCGACCCAAGAGACCCAGTACTTC

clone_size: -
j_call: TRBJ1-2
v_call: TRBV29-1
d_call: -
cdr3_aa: CSVDWGFDNYGYTF
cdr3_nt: TGCAGCGTTGATTGGGGTTTCGACAACTATGGCTACACCTTC

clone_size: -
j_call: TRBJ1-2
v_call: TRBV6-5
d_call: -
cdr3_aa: CASSTGTPAGYTF
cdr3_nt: TGTGCCAGCAGTACCGGGACTCCCGCGGGCTACACCTTC

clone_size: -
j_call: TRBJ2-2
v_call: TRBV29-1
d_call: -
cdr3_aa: CSVEVDLRGTGELFF
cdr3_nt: TGCAGCGTTGAAGTGGACTTGCGTGGCACCGGGGAGCTGTTTTTT

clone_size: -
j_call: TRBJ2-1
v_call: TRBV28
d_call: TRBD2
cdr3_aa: CASSLLGGNNEQFF
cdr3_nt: TGTGCCAGCAGTTTATTGGGGGGGAACAATGAGCAGTTCTTC

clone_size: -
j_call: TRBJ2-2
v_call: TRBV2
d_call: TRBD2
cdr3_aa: CASSILAGGTNTGELFF
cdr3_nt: TGTGCCAGCAGCATACTAGCGGGAGGGACGAACACCGGGGAGCTGTTTTTT

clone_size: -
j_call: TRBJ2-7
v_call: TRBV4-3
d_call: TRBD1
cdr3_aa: CASSLSVRTGLGEQYF
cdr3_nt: TGCGCCAGCAGCCTAAGCGTAAGGACAGGCCTGGGGGAGCAGTACTTC

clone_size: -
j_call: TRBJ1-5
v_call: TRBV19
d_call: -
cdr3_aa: CASRWTVGSNQPQHF
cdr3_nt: TGTGCCAGTAGATGGACAGTTGGGAGCAATCAGCCCCAGCATTTT

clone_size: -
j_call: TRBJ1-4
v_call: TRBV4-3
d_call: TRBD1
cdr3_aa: CASSQDPGKTGGREKLFF
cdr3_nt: TGCGCCAGCAGCCAAGATCCGGGGAAGACAGGGGGTAGAGAAAAACTGTTTTTT

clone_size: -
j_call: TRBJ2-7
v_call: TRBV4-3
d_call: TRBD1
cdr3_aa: CASSQAPGQGGYEQYF
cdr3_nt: TGCGCCAGCAGCCAAGCCCCGGGACAGGGGGGATACGAGCAGTACTTC

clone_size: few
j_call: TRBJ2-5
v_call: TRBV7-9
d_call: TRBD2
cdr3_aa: CASSGPGGGLKETQYF
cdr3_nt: TGTGCCAGCAGCGGGCCCGGGGGAGGGCTCAAAGAGACCCAGTACTTC

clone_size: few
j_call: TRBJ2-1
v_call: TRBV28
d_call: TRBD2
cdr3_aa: CASSLSPSGSGIEQFF
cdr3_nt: TGTGCCAGCAGTTTGAGTCCCAGCGGGAGTGGAATTGAGCAGTTCTTC

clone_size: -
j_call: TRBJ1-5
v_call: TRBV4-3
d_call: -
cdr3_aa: CASSQAPDSNQPQHF
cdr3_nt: TGCGCCAGCAGCCAAGCACCAGATAGCAATCAGCCCCAGCATTTT

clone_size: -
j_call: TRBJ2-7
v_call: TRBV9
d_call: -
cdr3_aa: CASSVGDLSYEQYF
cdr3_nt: TGTGCCAGCAGCGTAGGAGACTTATCCTACGAGCAGTACTTC

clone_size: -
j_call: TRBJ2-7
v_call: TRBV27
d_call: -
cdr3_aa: CASSLGGIHEQYF
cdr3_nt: TGTGCCAGCAGTTTGGGCGGGATCCACGAGCAGTACTTC

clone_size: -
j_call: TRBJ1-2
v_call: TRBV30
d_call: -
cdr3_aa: CAWTGDRGGYTF
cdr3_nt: TGTGCCTGGACCGGGGATCGCGGTGGCTACACCTTC

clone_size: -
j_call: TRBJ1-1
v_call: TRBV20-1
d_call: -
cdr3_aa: CSAQSAFF
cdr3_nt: TGCAGTGCCCAATCCGCTTTCTTT

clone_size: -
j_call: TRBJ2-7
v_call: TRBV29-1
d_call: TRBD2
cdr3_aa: CSVEGLAQSGVGEQYF
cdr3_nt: TGCAGCGTTGAGGGACTAGCGCAGAGTGGGGTCGGCGAGCAGTACTTC

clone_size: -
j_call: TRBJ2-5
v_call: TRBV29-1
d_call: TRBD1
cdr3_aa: CSARGSGGETQYF
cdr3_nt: TGCAGCGCGAGGGGGTCAGGGGGAGAGACCCAGTACTTC

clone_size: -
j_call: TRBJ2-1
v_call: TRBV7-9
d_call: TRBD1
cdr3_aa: CASSLSGDRYGHEQFF
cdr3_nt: TGTGCCAGCAGCTTATCCGGGGACAGGTATGGGCATGAGCAGTTCTTC

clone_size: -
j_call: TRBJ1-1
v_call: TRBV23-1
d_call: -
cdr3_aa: CASSQSGQGDTEAFF
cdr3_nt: TGCGCCAGCAGTCAATCGGGCCAAGGGGACACTGAAGCTTTCTTT